Listed below are T cell receptor beta chains from one sample, sequenced in a study of CD8 T cells in ankylosing spondylitis. TCRdb itself ran the 5' RACE reads through MiXCR, one entry per CDR3 protein. This table holds about 750,000 distinct CDR3 sequences, about 20% found once. The specimen sequenced was blood, either unsorted or a sorted T cell fraction (not recorded which). Source of these receptors: a male donor with ankylosing spondylitis. Each CDR3 is given with its conserved first and last residue. The D gene is left open where the match is weak. Clone size is stated in some rows and not others, as once, few, many or a class when expanded.

d_call clone_size j_call v_call cdr3_aa
TRBD1 - TRBJ1-2 TRBV20-1 CSASMGQGAYGYTF
TRBD1 - TRBJ1-2 TRBV27 CASSTRGGQGANGYTF
- - TRBJ2-1 TRBV7-9 CASGLGGEQFF
- - TRBJ1-1 TRBV27 CASSVRGGDTEAFF
TRBD1 many TRBJ2-3 TRBV5-1 CASSKGARADTQYF
- few TRBJ1-5 TRBV15 CATSRDIVPNQPQHF
TRBD2 - TRBJ2-7 TRBV10-3 CAISPQGLAAYEQYF
TRBD2 - TRBJ2-2 TRBV11-2 CASSSAPSGRGELFF
- few TRBJ1-6 TRBV27 CASSLPGLSSYNSPLHF
- few TRBJ2-2 TRBV7-9 CASSQTVTGELFF
TRBD1 few TRBJ2-3 TRBV2 CASSEEGGMGDTQYF
TRBD1 many TRBJ1-3 TRBV6-5 CASSYQIRGTGPSGNTIYF
TRBD1 - TRBJ2-7 TRBV15 CATSRDGTGGSYEQYF
- few TRBJ2-5 TRBV4-3 CASSQDWGAQETQYF
- - TRBJ1-6 TRBV19 CASTLDGSYNSPLHF
- - TRBJ2-3 TRBV20-1 CSAQSRGQITDTQYF
- - TRBJ1-5 TRBV3-1 CASSQEMGNQPQHF
TRBD1 - TRBJ1-2 TRBV27 CASRQGYNYGYTF
- - TRBJ2-7 TRBV20-1 CSARDQEANYEQYF
- many TRBJ2-1 TRBV5-1 CASSLGLAYNEQFF
TRBD1 - TRBJ2-1 TRBV3-1 CASSQEPTGSGEQFF
- many TRBJ2-2 TRBV9 CASSPQTSAGELFF
- - TRBJ2-2 TRBV5-1 CASSWKTGTANTGELFF
TRBD1 - TRBJ2-7 TRBV5-1 CASSIGDREQYF
TRBD1 - TRBJ1-6 TRBV20-1 CSARDQTGGLYNSPLHF
- few TRBJ2-3 TRBV5-1 CASSLADASTDTQYF
- few TRBJ2-1 TRBV24-1 CATSERGRNLQFF
- few TRBJ1-4 TRBV12-3/TRBV12-4 CASSFSRTQEKLFF
- few TRBJ2-2 TRBV28 CASNLREQDTGELFF
- few TRBJ2-1 TRBV20-1 CSARDGGANEQFF
- few TRBJ1-1 TRBV9 CASSARRGGPTEAFF
- few TRBJ1-1 TRBV4-3 CASSQDRFRNTEAFF
- many TRBJ2-1 TRBV5-5 CASSLQQRSVDEQFF
- few TRBJ1-5 TRBV4-1 CASSQVHSGDNQPQHF
TRBD1 - TRBJ1-1 TRBV20-1 CSALQGALNTEAFF
TRBD1 - TRBJ2-1 TRBV11-2 CASDRTGRNEQFF
- - TRBJ1-2 TRBV9 CASSGNSGMGGYTF
- - TRBJ2-6 TRBV29-1 CSVEGEGAGANVLTF
TRBD1 - TRBJ2-1 TRBV7-2 CASRDPGTDNEQFF
TRBD2 few TRBJ2-7 TRBV10-3 CAISRTSGSFYEQYF
TRBD2 - TRBJ2-7 TRBV7-8 CASSYRSGGPYEQYF
TRBD2 few TRBJ2-3 TRBV20-1 CSARSSGGGNRAQTQYF
TRBD2 - TRBJ2-1 TRBV2 CASTRTSGYYNEQFF
- few TRBJ2-1 TRBV5-5 CASSHGLSSYNEQFF
TRBD1 - TRBJ2-1 TRBV10-3 CAIRPGQESEQFF
- few TRBJ1-2 TRBV5-1 CASSFSQNDGYTF
TRBD1 few TRBJ2-1 TRBV6-2/TRBV6-3 CASSTAGTGPSEQFF
- many TRBJ2-2 TRBV7-3 CASSSWNTGELFF
TRBD1 - TRBJ2-3 TRBV12-3/TRBV12-4 CATTDRVVGGQYF